This note documents a single T cell receptor beta chain sequence. Its antigen is currently unknown. This entry is derived from a study of cytomegalovirus exposure and HLA in healthy donors. In the study overall: As an earlier analysis found, 180 million or so T cells yielded 95 million to 130 million unique TCR beta sequences.

In germline, CDR1 is SGHDT, CDR2 YYEEEE. V was pared by 0 bases and J by 4 bases, with 8 bases of the junction left unmatched. This CDR3 has 19 residues. The primer mix had 60 Vbeta and 13 Jbeta primers. Assay: immunoSEQ multiplex PCR; the TCRdb copy retains only in-frame clones and omits some. This table holds 130,000 or so clones, approximately 76% found once. Regarding the study as a whole: A later analysis reportedly found that, within productive TCRs, an Asian-associated ancestry cluster had fewer N-insertions than the mean observed across the approximately 670 donors. Analyses of presence/absence relied on an assumption of roughly uniform sequencing depth across donors. Later analysis showed TCR association rates varying by HLA locus, highest for DRB1 and lowest for HLA-C.

The chain has TRBV5-6 and TRBJ2-6; TRBD1 aligns across 12 bases. The sample comprised PBMCs. The source of this sequence is a man aged 40-49 years in good health and CMV-seronegative. The CDR3 is CASSLDGGTGGGGANVLTF. CDR3 DNA sequence: TGTGCCAGCAGCTTGGATGGGGGGACAGGGGGCGGCGGGGCCAACGTCCTGACTTTC.